One and the same sample provided the 25 T cell receptor beta chains below, sequenced in a study of blood T cell repertoires in COVID-19 (dated by TCRdb to the early 2020s). The library relied on the immunoSEQ multiplex PCR assay. The clones in this table, taken by TCRdb from immuneACCESS, are in-frame only. Not every clone is retained; where verified, under half of the shortfall comes from an unresolved V gene, and the cause of the rest is unknown. This sample comprises over 65,000 clones, 81% of them detected only once. Of the sample, 44% falls within the top ten clones. The sequenced sample consisted of peripheral blood. The receptor source for this set is a man at least 80 years old with acute or convalescent COVID-19.

The chain joins TRBV19 to TRBJ2-2; 9 bases align to TRBD2. Germline loops: CDR1 LNHDA, CDR2 SQIVND (reference sequence). The CDR3 contains 15 residues. After removal of 6 bases from V and 6 bases from J, the junction contained 8 bases not matched to a gene. The CDR3 nucleotides are TGTGCCAGTAGGACTAGCGGAACTTTCGCCGGGGAGCTGTTTTTT. Translated: CASRTSGTFAGELFF.

This rearrangement joins TRBV27 to TRBJ1-2; 7 bases align to TRBD1. The germline V gene encodes CDR1 MNHEY and CDR2 SMNVEV (reference sequence). The CDR3 is 13 residues long. The ends lost 7 bases at V and 1 base at J; junction bases unmatched: 3. CDR3 protein: CASKQGLNYGYTF. The CDR3 DNA reads TGTGCCAGCAAACAGGGGCTTAACTATGGCTACACCTTC.

V usage is TRBV9 and J usage is TRBJ1-4, with TRBD1 identical over 9 bases. Germline loops: CDR1 SGDLS, CDR2 YYNGEE. Trimming removed 4 bases from V and 2 bases from J; junction bases left unmatched: 15. The CDR3 is 19 amino acids. For the CDR3, the DNA is TGTGCCAGCAGCCCACGCCCCCCGTACAGGGGGCAGACTAATGAAAAACTGTTTTTT. Protein sequence: CASSPRPPYRGQTNEKLFF.

This clone has just a few counts. The V and J genes are TRBV30 and TRBJ1-4; 9 positions agree with TRBD1. After removal of 3 bases from V and 8 bases from J, the junction contained 4 bases not matched to a gene. The length of the CDR3 is 13 residues. The germline CDR1 and CDR2 sequences are GTSNPN and SVGIG (reference sequence). In DNA, the CDR3 is TGTGCCTGGAGGGGGACAGGGCGAGAAAAACTGTTTTTT. Its translation is CAWRGTGREKLFF.

This rearrangement joins TRBV5-5 to TRBJ1-1; TRBD1 aligns across 8 bases. From germline, CDR1 is SGHKS and CDR2 YYEKEE (reference sequence). CDR3 length equals 16 residues. V was clipped by 3 bases and J by 5 bases; unmatched bases: 12. The CDR3 DNA reads as TGTGCCAGCAGCTCAGGTCAACAGGGGGGTAGGACTGAAGCTTTCTTT. This sequence encodes CASSSGQQGGRTEAFF.

J is TRBJ2-7 and V is TRBV6-5; TRBD2 matches 7 bases. In germline, CDR1 is MNHEY, CDR2 SVGAGI. The CDR3 consists of 15 residues. J lost 7 bases, V lost 3 bases, and 12 bases had no gene match. Here the CDR3 DNA reads TGTGCCAGCAGTTATAACGGGGGGTTGGTCCGGGAGCAGTACTTC. This translates into CASSYNGGLVREQYF.

This clone turned up a few times. This chain connects TRBV11-1 to TRBJ2-7; TRBD2 agrees at 7 bases. With V trimmed by 4 bases and J by 3 bases, 6 bases remained unmatched. There are 14 residues in the CDR3. Germline assignment: CDR1 SGHAT and CDR2 FQDESV (reference sequence). The CDR3 loop is CASSWSGTLYEQYF. CDR3 coding DNA: TGTGCCAGCAGCTGGAGCGGGACGCTCTACGAGCAGTACTTC.

In this sample, this clone turned up once. The junction differs from germline at one of its ends, possibly a read error. J is TRBJ2-2 and V is TRBV5-1; D is perhaps TRBD1 (6 bases). CDR1 SGHRS and CDR2 YFSETQ come from the germline V gene. This CDR3 comprises 16 residues. The chain's CDR3 is CASSLFQGTNTGELFF. CDR3 sequence (DNA): TGCGCCAGCAGCTTGTTTCAGGGGACGAACACCGGGGAACTGTTTTTT.

The genes are TRBV6-2 or TRBV6-3 and TRBJ2-3; TRBD2 aligns across 12 bases. J was trimmed by 5 bases and V by 6 bases; bases with no gene match: 3. The germline gives CDR1 MNHEY, CDR2 SVGEGT. The CDR3 has 14 amino acids. In DNA form, the CDR3 reads TGTGCCAGCAGCCCTAGCGGGAGGGAAGATACGCAGTATTTT. Translation gives CASSPSGREDTQYF.

This clone has just one count. The CDR3 spells CASSGKGQGNSPLHF. For the CDR3, the DNA is TGTGCCAGCAGCGGGAAGGGACAGGGGAATTCACCCCTCCACTTT. This chain connects TRBV5-4 to TRBJ1-6, with 10 bases lining up with TRBD1. The V segment lost 4 bases and the J segment 7 bases; nucleotides outside the gene matches: 5. CDR3 length equals 15 residues. The V gene's germline CDR1 is SGHNT and CDR2 YYREEE (reference sequence).

The chain is built from TRBV18 and TRBJ1-2; the D gene is possibly TRBD1 (5 bases). The CDR3 spans 14 residues. Between the trimmed V and J ends, which lost 6 bases and 1 base, there was a span of 12 bases. CDR1 and CDR2 (germline): KGHSH, LQKENI. Here the CDR3 DNA reads TGTGCCAGCTCTCCCTCGACAGATAACTATGGCTACACCTTC. Translating gives CASSPSTDNYGYTF.

This clone was seen a single time. The V and J genes are TRBV4-1 and TRBJ2-7; 14 bases agree with TRBD2. V shed 0 bases, J shed 2 bases, and the junction held 3 bases outside the gene matches. The germline V gene has CDR1 MGHRA and CDR2 YSYEKL. The CDR3 is 17 amino acids. CDR3 nucleotides: TGCGCCAGCAGCCAAGAATGGGGACTAGCGGGAGCCTACGAGCAGTACTTC. Translated: CASSQEWGLAGAYEQYF.

The CDR3 region has the DNA TGTGCCTGGAGCCCCGGAGCGGTCCATGAGCAGTTCTTC. It translates to CAWSPGAVHEQFF. This rearrangement joins TRBV30 to TRBJ2-1, with D perhaps matching TRBD2 (5 bases). CDR3 length: 13 amino acids. The germline CDR1 and CDR2 sequences are GTSNPN and SVGIG (reference sequence). With 3 bases removed from V and 8 bases from J, the gap between germline ends came to 14 bases. The full variable domain, with the rest looked up from reference TRBV30 and TRBJ2-1, is SQTIHQWPATLVQPVGSPLSLECTVEGTSNPNLYWYRQAAGRGLQLLFYSVGIGQISSEVPQNLSASRPQDRQFILSSKKLLLSDSGFYLCAWSPGAVHEQFFGPGTRLTVL.

To note about this clone: A read error may produce the germline difference seen at one junction end. The chain is built from TRBV7-7 and TRBJ2-2, with 9 bases fitting TRBD1. The CDR3 spans 14 residues. Germline values: CDR1 SSHAT, CDR2 FNYEAQ (reference sequence). For the CDR3, the DNA is TGTGCTAGCAGCTTTGGACAGGGGACCGGGGAGCTGTTTTTT. As protein: CASSFGQGTGELFF.

The rearrangement joins TRBV25-1 to TRBJ2-2; D is ambiguous. The V and J ends lost 3 bases and 0 bases respectively, with 11 bases between them. The CDR3 totals 16 residues. The V gene's germline CDR1 is MGHDK and CDR2 SYGVNS. The CDR3 here is CASSDPRVPNTGELFF. For the CDR3, the DNA is TGTGCCAGCAGTGACCCTCGGGTGCCGAACACCGGGGAGCTGTTTTTT. The full variable domain, completed using reference TRBV25-1 and TRBJ2-2, is EADIYQTPRYLVIGTGKKITLECSQTMGHDKMYWYQQDPGMELHLIHYSYGVNSTEKGDLSSESTVSRIRTEHFPLTLESARPSHTSQYLCASSDPRVPNTGELFFGEGSRLTVL.

V gene TRBV27 combines with J gene TRBJ1-2; the D gene is possibly TRBD1 (5 bases). V shed 0 bases and J shed 3 bases, with 8 bases lying between them. CDR1 is MNHEY and CDR2 is SMNVEV in the germline V gene (reference sequence). The CDR3 has 14 amino acids. CDR3 region: CASSLSGAYYGYTF. The CDR3 DNA follows: TGTGCCAGCAGTTTATCAGGGGCTTACTATGGCTACACCTTC.

The V gene is TRBV5-5, the J gene TRBJ1-2; TRBD1 is a possible D gene (5 bases). The V end was cut by 0 bases, the J end by 7 bases, with 19 bases between. The V gene's germline CDR1 is SGHKS and CDR2 YYEKEE (reference sequence). This CDR3 region has 16 residues. This CDR3 is CASSLEGATISFGYTF. The CDR3 DNA sequence: TGTGCCAGCAGCTTGGAAGGGGCCACTATCTCATTTGGCTACACCTTC.

The chain joins TRBV12-3 or TRBV12-4 to TRBJ1-1; 7 bases align to TRBD1. The J segment lost 5 bases and the V segment lost 3 bases, leaving 3 bases of the junction unmatched. The CDR3 runs to 13 residues. In DNA, the CDR3 is TGTGCCAGCAGTTTGCAGGGGGAGACTGAAGCTTTCTTT. It yields the protein CASSLQGETEAFF.

The V call is TRBV5-1, the J call TRBJ1-1, with D perhaps TRBD1 (5 bases). CDR1 is SGHRS and CDR2 is YFSETQ in the germline V gene. The CDR3 consists of 14 residues. With 1 base removed from V and 1 base from J, the gap between germline ends came to 8 bases. This CDR3 reads CASSLTGSNTEAFF. CDR3 nucleotide sequence: TGCGCCAGCAGCTTGACAGGCTCGAACACTGAAGCTTTCTTT.

The chain carries TRBV19 and TRBJ1-2; the match to TRBD1 covers 9 bases. Germline CDR1 is LNHDA and CDR2 is SQIVND (reference sequence). CDR3 length: 14 amino acids. With 6 bases clipped from V and 2 bases from J, the junction kept 4 bases outside the gene matches. DNA of the CDR3: TGTGCCAGTAGCGGACAGGGGTTAAACTATGGCTACACCTTC. It codes for CASSGQGLNYGYTF.

The CDR3 loop reads CASSWTGVEAFF. The CDR3 DNA follows: TGTGCCAGCAGCTGGACAGGGGTTGAAGCTTTCTTT. V and J are TRBV12-3 or TRBV12-4 and TRBJ1-1; 9 bases are a match to TRBD1. The CDR3 consists of 12 residues. V was pared by 6 bases and J by 7 bases, with 3 bases of the junction left unmatched.

This clone was observed a single time. The V gene is TRBV14, the J gene TRBJ2-3; 8 bases agree with TRBD1. V shed 3 bases, J shed 4 bases, and the junction held 6 bases outside the gene matches. This CDR3 contains 15 residues. Looked up from germline, CDR1 is SGHDN and CDR2 is FVKESK. The CDR3: CASSHRTGYPDTQYF. CDR3 coding DNA: TGTGCCAGCAGCCACAGGACAGGGTATCCAGATACGCAGTATTTT. The entire variable domain, with the rest obtained from reference TRBV14 and TRBJ2-3, is as follows: EAGVTQFPSHSVIEKGQTVTLRCDPISGHDNLYWYRRVMGKEIKFLLHFVKESKQDESGMPNNRFLAERTGGTYSTLKVQPAELEDSGVYFCASSHRTGYPDTQYFGPGTRLTVL.

CDR3 residues: CSASRDLAKNIQYF. In DNA, the CDR3 is TGCAGTGCTAGTCGCGATCTAGCCAAAAACATTCAGTACTTC. The V call is TRBV20-1, the J call TRBJ2-4, with no clear D. The CDR3 runs 14 residues. V dropped 3 bases and J dropped 0 bases, with 9 bases sitting between them. Looked up from germline, CDR1 is DFQATT and CDR2 is SNEGSKA (reference sequence).

The CDR3 is CATSDPGREGLTDTQYF. The CDR3 bases are TGTGCCACCAGTGACCCCGGCCGGGAGGGATTAACAGATACGCAGTATTTT. V is TRBV24-1 and J is TRBJ2-3, with TRBD2 identical over 8 bases. The germline gives CDR1 KGHDR, CDR2 SFDVKD. With 4 bases clipped from V and 3 bases from J, the junction kept 11 bases outside the gene matches. This CDR3 has 17 amino acids.

This clone was seen more than once but under ten times. V usage is TRBV5-1 and J usage is TRBJ1-3, with 7 bases matching TRBD1. The germline V gene has CDR1 SGHRS and CDR2 YFSETQ. This CDR3 has 13 amino acids. Unmatched junction bases numbered 2, after V lost 4 bases and J lost 4 bases. The CDR3 is CASSQGQGNTIYF. The CDR3 nucleotides are TGCGCCAGCAGCCAGGGACAGGGAAACACCATATATTTT.